This T cell receptor beta chain is from a study of immune cell composition in non-small cell lung cancer. The study, taken as a whole, reports: No significant correlation existed between pack-years smoked and tumour clonality. Tumour-associated clones >0.5% occurred in 25% to 40% of adenocarcinomas, roughly 80% of squamous. Dominant in vivo tumour-associated clones were not shown to share tumour-reactive sequences.

Clones were read by immunoSEQ multiplex PCR, and TCRdb kept only the in-frame ones, dropping some. This sample yields several thousand clones, of which approximately 72% are seen a single time; 9.5% to 12% belongs to the top ten. Germline V gene sequence: CDR1 SEHNR, CDR2 FQNEAQ (reference sequence). The trim removed 4 bases at V and 8 bases at J, leaving 7 bases unmatched. This CDR3 has 14 amino acids. As to this clone: Its cognate antigen is unknown.

The normal lung sample lay at least 3 cm, and maximally far, from the tumour. This chain uses TRBV7-9 with TRBJ2-1; TRBD1 aligns across 8 bases. Sequenced sample: non-adjacent lung tissue. The sequence came from a human donor with non-small cell lung cancer. DNA for the CDR3: TGTGCCAGCAGCTCCCCGGACAGGGAGGATGAGCAGTTCTTC. It translates to CASSSPDREDEQFF.